This entry lists 3 T cell receptor beta chains sequenced from one sample in a study of T-cell memory formation after mild COVID-19. MiXCR, applied by TCRdb to the 5' RACE reads, yields one record per CDR3 protein. Among 300,000 to 350,000 distinct CDR3 sequences listed, 12% to 15% were seen once. The specimen was PBMCs or a T cell subset sorted from them (not recorded which). These TCRs come from a man aged 18 to 30 who had mild COVID-19 (a few samples of this study predate the infection). Cell type and time point are not known.

This clonotype occurred many times. The J gene is TRBJ1-1, the V gene TRBV20-1; 7 nucleotides agree with TRBD1. The junction had 3 bases not matched to a gene; V was cut back by 7 bases and J by 1 base. CDR1 is DFQATT, CDR2 SNEGSKA, per germline (reference sequence). The CDR3 is 12 amino acids. The DNA for the CDR3 is TGCAGTGTTCGGACAGGGAACACTGAAGCTTTCTTT. Protein sequence: CSVRTGNTEAFF.

This clonotype was observed many times. The chain carries TRBV6-2 or TRBV6-3 and TRBJ2-7, with 12 bases aligning to TRBD2. Unmatched junction bases numbered 7, after V lost 6 bases and J lost 4 bases. Germline loops: CDR1 MNHEY, CDR2 SVGEGT. The CDR3 runs 15 residues. CDR3 residues: CASSELAGGVYEQYF. The DNA for the CDR3 is TGTGCCAGCAGCGAACTAGCGGGGGGTGTATACGAGCAGTACTTC.

This chain uses TRBV12-3 or TRBV12-4 with TRBJ1-1, with unresolved D. The CDR3 is 15 residues long. V dropped 1 base and J dropped 5 bases, with 14 bases sitting between them. Here the CDR3 DNA reads TGTGCCAGCAGTTTAGGCGGTAGGGTGTGGACTGAAGCTTTCTTT. Translating gives CASSLGGRVWTEAFF.